A selection of T cell receptor beta chains follows, all from one sample in a study of cytomegalovirus exposure and HLA in healthy donors. Using immunoSEQ multiplex PCR, the repertoire was profiled, and TCRdb retains in-frame clones only, with some absent. The profile shows about 190,000 clones, around 67% of them singletons. Material for sequencing was PBMCs. These receptors were collected from a young woman in good health and CMV-seropositive. CDR3s include the opening cysteine and the closing phenylalanine or tryptophan. Fields, in order: clone size, D gene, V gene, J gene, CDR3 DNA, CDR3 protein. The D gene is left open where the match is weak. The listing skips clone size in some rows; elsewhere it reads once, few, many or a size class.

clone_size: -; d_call: TRBD2; v_call: TRBV5-1; j_call: TRBJ2-3; cdr3_nt: TGCGCCAGCAGCTCGACTAGCGGCCCTAGCACAGATACGCAGTATTTT; cdr3_aa: CASSSTSGPSTDTQYF
clone_size: -; d_call: -; v_call: TRBV28; j_call: TRBJ2-2; cdr3_nt: TGTGCCAGCAGTTCTACGGGTCGGTATGGGACCGGGGAGCTGTTTTTT; cdr3_aa: CASSSTGRYGTGELFF
clone_size: -; d_call: -; v_call: TRBV27; j_call: TRBJ2-4; cdr3_nt: TGTGCCAGCAAACTAGTGGGCAAAAACATTCAGTACTTC; cdr3_aa: CASKLVGKNIQYF
clone_size: few; d_call: TRBD2; v_call: TRBV11-2; j_call: TRBJ2-1; cdr3_nt: TGTGCCAGCAGCTTTTACATGGCGGGAGAATTAAGCTCCTACAATGAGCAGTTCTTC; cdr3_aa: CASSFYMAGELSSYNEQFF
clone_size: -; d_call: TRBD1; v_call: TRBV28; j_call: TRBJ2-7; cdr3_nt: TGTGCCATTATACCTCCGGGACAGGTTCATCGCTACGAGCAGTACTTC; cdr3_aa: CAIIPPGQVHRYEQYF
clone_size: -; d_call: -; v_call: TRBV5-6; j_call: TRBJ2-2; cdr3_nt: TGTGCCAGCAGCCCGGGAATTAGGACCAACACCGGGGAGCTGTTTTTT; cdr3_aa: CASSPGIRTNTGELFF
clone_size: once; d_call: -; v_call: TRBV6-5; j_call: TRBJ1-2; cdr3_nt: TGTGCCAGCAGTTACCATGAGAATAACTATGGCTACACCTTC; cdr3_aa: CASSYHENNYGYTF
clone_size: -; d_call: -; v_call: TRBV5-1; j_call: TRBJ1-4; cdr3_nt: TGCGCCAGCAGCTCGCGATTAGCAACTAATGAAAAACTGTTTTTT; cdr3_aa: CASSSRLATNEKLFF
clone_size: -; d_call: -; v_call: TRBV19; j_call: TRBJ1-4; cdr3_nt: TGTGCCAGTAGGACCGACAGTCGAACAGGGAAACTGTTTTTT; cdr3_aa: CASRTDSRTGKLFF
clone_size: -; d_call: -; v_call: TRBV6-6; j_call: TRBJ1-5; cdr3_nt: TGTGCCAGCAGTTTACTTCGGGATCAGCCCCAGCATTTT; cdr3_aa: CASSLLRDQPQHF
clone_size: -; d_call: TRBD1; v_call: TRBV28; j_call: TRBJ1-3; cdr3_nt: TGTGCCAGCAGCGCCAGATTGGACAGGGCCCCTGGAAACACCATATATTTT; cdr3_aa: CASSARLDRAPGNTIYF
clone_size: few; d_call: -; v_call: TRBV4-1; j_call: TRBJ1-5; cdr3_nt: TGCGCCAGCAGCCAAGACAGGAATCAGCCCCAGCATTTT; cdr3_aa: CASSQDRNQPQHF
clone_size: -; d_call: TRBD2; v_call: TRBV5-1; j_call: TRBJ2-7; cdr3_nt: TGCGCCAGCAGCTTGCATTCCAGCGGGAGTCCTCAGGGCTACGAGCAGTACTTC; cdr3_aa: CASSLHSSGSPQGYEQYF
clone_size: -; d_call: -; v_call: TRBV27; j_call: TRBJ2-1; cdr3_nt: TGTGCCAGCAGTTCCAGCGGAGCTTTTAGCTCCTACAATGAGCAGTTCTTC; cdr3_aa: CASSSSGAFSSYNEQFF
clone_size: -; d_call: TRBD2; v_call: TRBV4-1; j_call: TRBJ2-1; cdr3_nt: TGCGCCAGCAGCCCCCCTAGCGGAACCTACAATGAGCAGTTCTTC; cdr3_aa: CASSPPSGTYNEQFF
clone_size: -; d_call: -; v_call: TRBV5-6; j_call: TRBJ2-1; cdr3_nt: TGTGCCAGCAGCATCATCCCCCGCGATGAGCAGTTCTTC; cdr3_aa: CASSIIPRDEQFF
clone_size: -; d_call: -; v_call: TRBV29-1; j_call: TRBJ1-5; cdr3_nt: TGCAGCGTTGGACAGTACAATCAGCCCCAGCATTTT; cdr3_aa: CSVGQYNQPQHF
clone_size: -; d_call: TRBD2; v_call: TRBV5-6; j_call: TRBJ2-5; cdr3_nt: TGTGCCAGCAGCTTGGTAGCGGGAGCATTAGAGACCCAGTACTTC; cdr3_aa: CASSLVAGALETQYF
clone_size: few; d_call: TRBD1; v_call: TRBV5-4; j_call: TRBJ1-2; cdr3_nt: TGTGCCAGCAGCTTATGGGACAGGGTAAGGGATGGCTACACCTTC; cdr3_aa: CASSLWDRVRDGYTF
clone_size: -; d_call: TRBD2; v_call: TRBV19; j_call: TRBJ2-7; cdr3_nt: TGTGCCAGTTCGCCAGCGGGGGACTCCTACGAGCAGTACTTC; cdr3_aa: CASSPAGDSYEQYF
clone_size: -; d_call: -; v_call: TRBV5-5; j_call: TRBJ1-1; cdr3_nt: TGTGCCAGCAGCCCCCGACAGGCCCTGAACACTGAAGCTTTCTTT; cdr3_aa: CASSPRQALNTEAFF
clone_size: -; d_call: -; v_call: TRBV6-1; j_call: TRBJ1-4; cdr3_nt: TGTGCCAGCCGCCACAGCGGTACTAATGAAAAACTGTTTTTT; cdr3_aa: CASRHSGTNEKLFF
clone_size: -; d_call: TRBD1; v_call: TRBV2; j_call: TRBJ2-7; cdr3_nt: TGTGCCAGTTCGGACAGGGGAGGCGAGCAGTACTTC; cdr3_aa: CASSDRGGEQYF
clone_size: -; d_call: -; v_call: TRBV19; j_call: TRBJ1-1; cdr3_nt: TGTGCCAGTAGAACAGTGGATCGGACTGAAGCTTTCTTT; cdr3_aa: CASRTVDRTEAFF
clone_size: once; d_call: -; v_call: TRBV19; j_call: TRBJ1-1; cdr3_nt: TGTGCCAGTAGTATCCCGACAGGATTGAACACTGAAGCTTTCTTT; cdr3_aa: CASSIPTGLNTEAFF
clone_size: few; d_call: -; v_call: TRBV11-2; j_call: TRBJ1-2; cdr3_nt: TGTGCCAGCAGCTTAGGTCTAGGGGTAGGAGGCTACACCTTC; cdr3_aa: CASSLGLGVGGYTF
clone_size: once; d_call: -; v_call: TRBV6-5; j_call: TRBJ2-7; cdr3_nt: TGTGCCAGCAGTTGGGATCTAGCATCCTACGAGCAGTACTTC; cdr3_aa: CASSWDLASYEQYF
clone_size: -; d_call: TRBD2; v_call: TRBV29-1; j_call: TRBJ2-1; cdr3_nt: TGCAGCGCCAGACTAGCGGAGGGCTCTATAGCCTACAATGAGCAGTTCTTC; cdr3_aa: CSARLAEGSIAYNEQFF
clone_size: -; d_call: TRBD2; v_call: TRBV27; j_call: TRBJ2-1; cdr3_nt: TGTGCCAGCAGTTTGGCTGAGGGACTACCACCCTACAATGAGCAGTTCTTC; cdr3_aa: CASSLAEGLPPYNEQFF
clone_size: -; d_call: TRBD1; v_call: TRBV6-6; j_call: TRBJ1-1; cdr3_nt: TGTGCCAGCAGACAACAGGGGGTAGGAACTGAAGCTTTCTTT; cdr3_aa: CASRQQGVGTEAFF
clone_size: -; d_call: -; v_call: TRBV19; j_call: TRBJ1-1; cdr3_nt: TGTGCCAGTAGTACCGCCGACGGGTCGGGCACTGAAGCTTTCTTT; cdr3_aa: CASSTADGSGTEAFF
clone_size: once; d_call: TRBD2; v_call: TRBV27; j_call: TRBJ2-7; cdr3_nt: TGTGCCAGCAGTCCAGGGGCCGGGACTAGCGGGCACGAGCAGTACTTC; cdr3_aa: CASSPGAGTSGHEQYF
clone_size: -; d_call: TRBD1; v_call: TRBV5-1; j_call: TRBJ1-1; cdr3_nt: TGCGCCAGCAGCATTACCGGGACAGGGGTCGGTGGGAACACTGAAGCTTTCTTT; cdr3_aa: CASSITGTGVGGNTEAFF
clone_size: -; d_call: -; v_call: TRBV5-1; j_call: TRBJ2-7; cdr3_nt: TGCGCCAGCAGCTTAAGACAGGAGGCCTACGAGCAGTACTTC; cdr3_aa: CASSLRQEAYEQYF
clone_size: -; d_call: -; v_call: TRBV10-3; j_call: TRBJ1-2; cdr3_nt: TGTGCCATCAGTCCCGGGGGGCAGCCGTATGGCTACACCTTC; cdr3_aa: CAISPGGQPYGYTF
clone_size: -; d_call: TRBD1; v_call: TRBV27; j_call: TRBJ2-7; cdr3_nt: TGTGCCAGCACCTATAGCTTACAGGGGGCTTACGAGCAGTACTTC; cdr3_aa: CASTYSLQGAYEQYF
clone_size: -; d_call: TRBD2; v_call: TRBV7-2; j_call: TRBJ2-7; cdr3_nt: TGTGCCAGCAGCCCGATCGGACTAGCAAACTACGAGCAGTACTTC; cdr3_aa: CASSPIGLANYEQYF
clone_size: -; d_call: TRBD2; v_call: TRBV15; j_call: TRBJ2-1; cdr3_nt: TGTGCCACCAGCAGAAGCGGGACTAGCGGGCGGAATGAGCAGTTCTTC; cdr3_aa: CATSRSGTSGRNEQFF
clone_size: -; d_call: TRBD1; v_call: TRBV5-5; j_call: TRBJ1-5; cdr3_nt: TGTGCCAGCAGCTGGACAGGGAATAGCAATCAGCCCCAGCATTTT; cdr3_aa: CASSWTGNSNQPQHF
clone_size: -; d_call: TRBD2; v_call: TRBV27; j_call: TRBJ2-7; cdr3_nt: TGTGCCAGCAGTCCCCGGGTAGCGGGAGTACACGAGCAGTACTTC; cdr3_aa: CASSPRVAGVHEQYF
clone_size: few; d_call: TRBD1; v_call: TRBV10-3; j_call: TRBJ2-7; cdr3_nt: TGTGCCATCAGTGACCCGGGGACAGGGAGCTCCTACGAGCAGTACTTC; cdr3_aa: CAISDPGTGSSYEQYF
clone_size: -; d_call: TRBD1; v_call: TRBV6-5; j_call: TRBJ2-7; cdr3_nt: TGTGCCAGCAGCTTAGACAGGGACTCCTACGAGCAGTACTTC; cdr3_aa: CASSLDRDSYEQYF
clone_size: -; d_call: TRBD1; v_call: TRBV7-2; j_call: TRBJ2-1; cdr3_nt: TGTGCCAGCAGTTACCGGGACAGATACAATGAGCAGTTCTTC; cdr3_aa: CASSYRDRYNEQFF
clone_size: -; d_call: -; v_call: TRBV7-9; j_call: TRBJ2-1; cdr3_nt: TGTGCCAGCAGCACACTAAGGGGGGGAAGGGGCGATGAGCAGTTCTTC; cdr3_aa: CASSTLRGGRGDEQFF
clone_size: -; d_call: TRBD1; v_call: TRBV7-2; j_call: TRBJ1-2; cdr3_nt: TGTGCCAGCAGCTTAGGCACAGGGGGCGCAGATGGCTACACCTTC; cdr3_aa: CASSLGTGGADGYTF
clone_size: -; d_call: TRBD1; v_call: TRBV5-6; j_call: TRBJ2-4; cdr3_nt: TGTGCCAGCAGCTCCGACAGGGGGCGAGCCAAAAACATTCAGTACTTC; cdr3_aa: CASSSDRGRAKNIQYF
clone_size: once; d_call: -; v_call: TRBV7-9; j_call: TRBJ2-7; cdr3_nt: TGTGCCAGCAGCTCCGACTACCACGAGCAGTACTTC; cdr3_aa: CASSSDYHEQYF
clone_size: -; d_call: TRBD1; v_call: TRBV9; j_call: TRBJ2-7; cdr3_nt: TGTGCCAGCAGCGCCGCCCAGGGGGCCTACGAGCAGTACTTC; cdr3_aa: CASSAAQGAYEQYF
clone_size: few; d_call: -; v_call: TRBV28; j_call: TRBJ2-7; cdr3_nt: TGTGCCAGCAGTCCCGGTTCCTACGAGCAGTACTTC; cdr3_aa: CASSPGSYEQYF
clone_size: few; d_call: TRBD1; v_call: TRBV25-1; j_call: TRBJ2-4; cdr3_nt: TGTGCCAGCAGTGGGACAGGAAGAGCCAAAAACATTCAGTACTTC; cdr3_aa: CASSGTGRAKNIQYF
clone_size: -; d_call: TRBD2; v_call: TRBV28; j_call: TRBJ2-1; cdr3_nt: TGTGCCAGCAGCGAGACTAGCGGGCTCTACAATGAGCAGTTCTTC; cdr3_aa: CASSETSGLYNEQFF
clone_size: -; d_call: -; v_call: TRBV28; j_call: TRBJ1-1; cdr3_nt: TGTGCCAGCAGTTTGTCCCAGAACACTGAAGCTTTCTTT; cdr3_aa: CASSLSQNTEAFF
clone_size: -; d_call: TRBD2; v_call: TRBV10-2; j_call: TRBJ2-7; cdr3_nt: TGCGCCAGCAGTGACGGGACTACCCCGGGCGAGCAGTGCTTC; cdr3_aa: CASSDGTTPGEQCF
clone_size: -; d_call: -; v_call: TRBV19; j_call: TRBJ2-7; cdr3_nt: TGTGCCAGTAGCTGGGACACCTACTACGAGCAGTACTTC; cdr3_aa: CASSWDTYYEQYF
clone_size: few; d_call: -; v_call: TRBV19; j_call: TRBJ1-5; cdr3_nt: TGTGCCAGTAGAGCGCGGCCGGTGGGCAATCAGCCCCAGCATTTT; cdr3_aa: CASRARPVGNQPQHF